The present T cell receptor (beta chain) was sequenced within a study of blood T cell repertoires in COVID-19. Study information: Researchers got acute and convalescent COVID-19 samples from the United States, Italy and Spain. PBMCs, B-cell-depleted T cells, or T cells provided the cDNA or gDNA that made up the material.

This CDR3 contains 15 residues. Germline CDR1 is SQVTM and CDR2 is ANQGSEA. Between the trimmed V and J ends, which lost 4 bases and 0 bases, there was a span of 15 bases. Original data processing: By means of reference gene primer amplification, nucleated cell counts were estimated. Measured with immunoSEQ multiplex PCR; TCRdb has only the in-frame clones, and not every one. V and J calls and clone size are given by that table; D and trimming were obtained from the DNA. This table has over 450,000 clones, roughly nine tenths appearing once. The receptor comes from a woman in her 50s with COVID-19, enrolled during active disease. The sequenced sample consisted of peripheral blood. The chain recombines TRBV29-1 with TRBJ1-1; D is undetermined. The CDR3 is CSVGPSTDMNTEAFF. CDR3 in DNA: TGCAGCGTTGGACCCTCAACCGACATGAACACTGAAGCTTTCTTT.